The next 29 T cell receptor beta chains were all read from a single sample in a study of naive and memory T cell subsets. An equimolar mix of two oligonucleotides served as the beta constant-region primer for TRBC1 and TRBC2. Nested alpha and beta constant-region primers with the SP2 primer drove four PCR rounds on ligated cDNA. One entry per CDR3 protein results from TCRdb running MiXCR on the UMI-ligation and nested PCR reads. The table shows about 82,000 distinct CDR3 sequences, with around 9% occurring only once. Specimen: naive CD8+ T cells from blood. The source of these receptors is a human donor in good health.

J is TRBJ1-1 and V is TRBV5-1, with TRBD1 as a possible D gene (5 bases). The CDR3 totals 15 residues. Germline CDR1 and CDR2: SGHRS and YFSETQ. V lost 0 bases to trimming and J lost 5 bases, with 14 bases between them. CDR3 sequence reads: CASSLDTGGGTEAFF. The CDR3 bases are TGCGCCAGCAGCTTGGACACTGGGGGAGGGACTGAAGCTTTCTTT.

This clonotype was counted many times. The V and J genes are TRBV29-1 and TRBJ1-2; TRBD1 is a possible D gene (6 bases). Trimming stripped 5 bases from V and 2 bases from J, with 9 bases between. The CDR3 covers 12 residues. The germline V gene has CDR1 SQVTM and CDR2 ANQGSEA. The CDR3 DNA reads TGCAGCGTTCCCGGACAGAACTATGGCTACACCTTC. Amino acids: CSVPGQNYGYTF.

Many counts were recorded for this clonotype. The chain recombines TRBV15 with TRBJ2-1; 7 positions match TRBD1. The CDR3 contains 15 residues. Germline assignment: CDR1 LNHNV and CDR2 YYDKDF (reference sequence). V shed 4 bases, J shed 3 bases, and the junction held 6 bases outside the gene matches. CDR3 nucleotides: TGTGCCACCAGCACGGGGACAGCGGACTACAATGAGCAGTTCTTC. It translates to CATSTGTADYNEQFF.

This clonotype occurred a few times. This chain connects TRBV5-6 to TRBJ2-7; no clear D gene. CDR3 length equals 14 residues. Germline V gene sequence: CDR1 SGHDT, CDR2 YYEEEE. Trimming cost V 0 bases and J 3 bases, with 10 bases left between them. The CDR3 nucleotides are TGTGCCAGCAGCTTGGCCGGGCGGCACTACGAGCAGTACTTC. The encoded protein is CASSLAGRHYEQYF.

This clonotype has more than one count but fewer than ten. This chain connects TRBV5-1 to TRBJ2-7; 8 nucleotides align to TRBD2. The CDR3 has 15 residues. The V gene's germline CDR1 is SGHRS and CDR2 YFSETQ. With 5 bases clipped from V and 0 bases from J, the junction kept 7 bases outside the gene matches. The CDR3 sequence: CASRIHSGSSYEQYF. In DNA, the CDR3 is TGCGCCAGCAGAATCCACAGCGGGAGCTCCTACGAGCAGTACTTC.

V usage is TRBV5-1 and J usage is TRBJ1-2; maybe TRBD1 (5 bases). This CDR3 is built from 14 residues. Trimming removed 3 bases at V and 4 bases at J, with 13 bases between. The germline gives CDR1 SGHRS, CDR2 YFSETQ. The CDR3 loop reads CASSSTGGLYGYTF. The CDR3 DNA reads as TGCGCCAGCAGCTCAACAGGAGGGCTCTATGGCTACACCTTC.

This clonotype was recorded many times. The chain has TRBV29-1 and TRBJ1-1; unclear D gene. CDR3 length: 14 residues. Germline CDR1 SQVTM, CDR2 ANQGSEA. The V gene lost 1 base and the J gene lost 8 bases, with 17 bases spanning the gap. CDR3 nucleotides: TGCAGCGTTGAAGGTCTTAGCGCAGACGAGGAAGCTTTCTTT. Translation: CSVEGLSADEEAFF.

This clonotype showed up many times. This chain connects TRBV12-3 or TRBV12-4 to TRBJ2-7, with TRBD1 as a possible D gene (6 bases). The CDR3 covers 13 residues. V lost 3 bases to trimming and J lost 5 bases, with 11 bases between them. The CDR3 nucleotides read TGTGCCAGCAGTTTGATCCCAGGGGACGAGCAGTACTTC. Encoded protein: CASSLIPGDEQYF.

This clonotype was observed many times. This chain joins TRBV6-1 and TRBJ1-3; possible D gene TRBD1, 5 bases. Germline V lookup: CDR1 MNHNS, CDR2 SASEGT. The CDR3 is 14 amino acids. V lost 6 bases, J lost 0 bases, and 9 bases lay in between. The CDR3, as DNA: TGTGCCAGCAGGGACATATTCTCTGGAAACACCATATATTTT. Translated, it gives CASRDIFSGNTIYF.

This clonotype was observed at least ten times. This chain uses TRBV9 with TRBJ1-1; TRBD1 matches 10 bases. From germline, CDR1 is SGDLS and CDR2 YYNGEE. CDR3 size: 14 residues. V trimming: 5 bases; J trimming: 5 bases; junction bases outside the gene matches: 6. The CDR3 region has the DNA TGTGCCAGCAGTCCGGGACAGGGGAGGACTGAAGCTTTCTTT. Encoded protein: CASSPGQGRTEAFF.

Comment on this clonotype: The junction differs from germline at one of its ends, possibly a read error. The rearrangement links TRBV6-2 or TRBV6-3 to TRBJ2-2; D is undetermined. Germline CDR1 reads MNHEY; CDR2 reads SVGEGT. The CDR3 totals 14 residues. DNA of the CDR3: TGTGCCAACAGTTCTTACGTGGGGTCCGGGGAGCTGTTTTTT. This sequence encodes CANSSYVGSGELFF.

This clonotype has a count of ten or more. This chain uses TRBV12-3 or TRBV12-4 with TRBJ1-1, with D uncertain. Deletions cut 2 bases from V and 2 bases from J, with 3 bases between. The CDR3 extends over 12 amino acids. The CDR3 region is CASSLLNTEAFF. CDR3 bases: TGTGCCAGCAGTTTACTTAACACTGAAGCTTTCTTT.

This clonotype was seen a handful of times. This rearrangement joins TRBV7-9 to TRBJ1-2; TRBD1 aligns across 11 bases. CDR3 length: 14 amino acids. CDR1 SEHNR and CDR2 FQNEAQ come from the germline V gene (reference sequence). The V segment lost 4 bases and the J segment 8 bases; nucleotides outside the gene matches: 6. CDR3 region: CASSSGQGAGGYTF. The CDR3 bases are TGTGCCAGCAGCTCAGGACAGGGGGCTGGAGGCTACACCTTC.

This clonotype was detected many times. The V gene is TRBV7-2, the J gene TRBJ2-1; TRBD2 aligns across 12 bases. This CDR3 region has 17 residues. Trimming took 1 base from V and 1 from J; bases not matched to a gene: 2. Germline CDR1 and CDR2: SGHTA and FQGNSA. CDR3 coding DNA: TGTGCCAGCAGCTTAGTACTAGCGGGAGGTTCCTACAATGAGCAGTTCTTC. Its translation is CASSLVLAGGSYNEQFF. Looking up the rest from reference TRBV7-2 and TRBJ2-1 gives the full variable domain: GAGVSQSPSNKVTEKGKDVELRCDPISGHTALYWYRQSLGQGLEFLIYFQGNSAPDKSGLPSDRFSAERTGGSVSTLTIQRTQQEDSAVYLCASSLVLAGGSYNEQFFGPGTRLTVL.

This clonotype was counted many times. The chain recombines TRBV4-2 with TRBJ2-3, with TRBD2 matching over 12 bases. In germline, CDR1 is LGHNA, CDR2 YNFKEQ. This CDR3 comprises 15 residues. The V gene end was trimmed by 1 base and the J gene end by 4 bases; junction bases not matched to a gene: 0. The CDR3, as DNA: TGTGCCAGCAGCCAAGGACTAGCGGGAGCAGATACGCAGTATTTT. Translated: CASSQGLAGADTQYF.

The chain recombines TRBV3-1 with TRBJ1-4, with D possibly TRBD1 on 6 matching bases. Germline V lookup: CDR1 LGHDT, CDR2 YNNKEL (reference sequence). This CDR3 has 16 residues. Trimming took 0 bases from V and 7 from J, leaving 15 bases between them. CDR3 protein: CASSQETGQLPEKLFF. The CDR3 nucleotides are TGTGCCAGCAGCCAAGAGACCGGACAGCTGCCTGAAAAACTGTTTTTT.

V usage is TRBV28 and J usage is TRBJ2-7; TRBD1 matches at 9 bases. CDR1 and CDR2 from the germline V gene are MDHEN and SYDVKM. This CDR3 is built from 14 residues. V dropped 5 bases and J dropped 3; count of bases not matched to a gene: 5. The CDR3 nucleotides are TGTGCCAGCAGTCTCCGGGACAGGGACTACGAGCAGTACTTC. Translating gives CASSLRDRDYEQYF.

This clonotype was picked up many times. The chain carries TRBV27 and TRBJ1-1, with no clear D. Trimming pared 6 bases from V and 1 base from J, leaving 3 bases between. In germline, CDR1 is MNHEY, CDR2 SMNVEV (reference sequence). There are 11 residues in the CDR3. CDR3 sequence reads: CASRTNTEAFF. The CDR3 nucleotides read TGTGCCAGCAGGACGAACACTGAAGCTTTCTTT.

This clonotype was found many times. The chain is built from TRBV27 and TRBJ1-1; D unclear. CDR3 length equals 13 residues. V lost 5 bases, J lost 4 bases, and 11 bases lay in between. Germline CDR1 and CDR2: MNHEY and SMNVEV (reference sequence). The CDR3, as DNA: TGTGCCAGCAGTCCAATCCCCTCCACTGAAGCTTTCTTT. It specifies CASSPIPSTEAFF.

This clonotype was detected ten times or more. As DNA, the CDR3 is TGCAGCGTTGAAGTTGCGGGAGGGAGCTCCTACAATGAGCAGTTCTTC. Translated: CSVEVAGGSSYNEQFF. This rearrangement joins TRBV29-1 to TRBJ2-1, with 9 bases fitting TRBD2. Unmatched junction bases numbered 4, after V lost 1 base and J lost 0 bases. The CDR3 covers 16 residues. CDR1 is SQVTM and CDR2 is ANQGSEA in the germline V gene.

This clonotype was seen ten or more times. This chain uses TRBV20-1 with TRBJ2-3, with 7 bases identical to TRBD1. CDR1 DFQATT and CDR2 SNEGSKA come from the germline V gene (reference sequence). The CDR3 consists of 14 residues. Trimming removed 2 bases from V and 4 bases from J; junction bases left unmatched: 6. CDR3 DNA: TGCAGTGCTAGAAGGGACAGAGTCCCAGATACGCAGTATTTT. Amino acids: CSARRDRVPDTQYF.

This clonotype has a count of ten or more. The rearrangement links TRBV7-2 to TRBJ2-5; the D is unclear. The germline V and J ends were trimmed by 1 base and 4 bases, with 10 bases remaining between them. There are 14 residues in the CDR3. The germline CDR1 and CDR2 sequences are SGHTA and FQGNSA. The CDR3 spells CASSLGRHVETQYF. As DNA, the CDR3 is TGTGCCAGCAGCTTAGGTCGCCATGTAGAGACCCAGTACTTC. The full variable domain, completed using reference TRBV7-2 and TRBJ2-5, is GAGVSQSPSNKVTEKGKDVELRCDPISGHTALYWYRQSLGQGLEFLIYFQGNSAPDKSGLPSDRFSAERTGGSVSTLTIQRTQQEDSAVYLCASSLGRHVETQYFGPGTRLLVL.

This clonotype was seen ten or more times. The chain combines TRBV29-1 with TRBJ2-7; unclear D gene. V lost 4 bases to trimming and J lost 6 bases, with 13 bases between them. The V gene's germline CDR1 is SQVTM and CDR2 ANQGSEA. This CDR3 is 12 amino acids long. CDR3 sequence: CSVVLGSSEQYF. In DNA form, the CDR3 reads TGCAGCGTTGTACTGGGGTCCAGCGAGCAGTACTTC.

In this sample, this clonotype turned up many times. This chain uses TRBV7-9 with TRBJ2-1; D unclear. V dropped 6 bases and J dropped 7 bases, with 4 bases sitting between them. The CDR3 totals 10 residues. The V gene's germline CDR1 is SEHNR and CDR2 FQNEAQ (reference sequence). Here the CDR3 DNA reads TGTGCCAGCAGTAGTAATGAGCAGTTCTTC. As protein: CASSSNEQFF.

The rearrangement links TRBV15 to TRBJ2-7; 7 nucleotides match TRBD2. Germline trimming cut 1 base from V and 3 bases from J; bases unmatched to any gene: 6. The germline CDR1 and CDR2 sequences are LNHNV and YYDKDF (reference sequence). CDR3 length equals 15 residues. The CDR3 loop reads CATSRGAGVGYEQYF. DNA for the CDR3: TGTGCCACCAGCAGAGGGGCGGGAGTGGGCTACGAGCAGTACTTC.

This clonotype was found many times. This chain links TRBV27 with TRBJ2-1, with D tentatively TRBD2 (6 bases). The CDR3 is 14 amino acids. In germline, CDR1 is MNHEY, CDR2 SMNVEV (reference sequence). Trimming removed 8 bases from V and 1 base from J, with 12 bases in between. Here the CDR3 reads CASSTSQSYNEQFF. The CDR3 DNA is TGTGCCAGCTCGACTAGTCAGTCCTACAATGAGCAGTTCTTC.

The rearrangement joins TRBV28 to TRBJ2-6, with D unclear. V lost 11 bases and J 3 bases, leaving 8 bases between the germline ends. CDR3 length equals 12 residues. Germline CDR1 reads MDHEN; CDR2 reads SYDVKM. The CDR3 protein is CAGGGGANVLTF. The CDR3 bases are TGTGCCGGCGGTGGTGGGGCCAACGTCCTGACTTTC.

This clonotype was detected many times. The chain combines TRBV20-1 with TRBJ2-2; D is unresolved. CDR1 and CDR2 from the germline V gene are DFQATT and SNEGSKA (reference sequence). The CDR3 loop spans 13 amino acids. V dropped 1 base and J dropped 1 base, with 4 bases sitting between them. The CDR3 sequence is CSARAQNTGELFF. CDR3 DNA: TGCAGTGCTAGAGCCCAGAACACCGGGGAGCTGTTTTTT.

There are a few counts of this clonotype. The genes are TRBV27 and TRBJ2-7; D is perhaps TRBD2 (5 bases). V was clipped by 6 bases and J by 1 base, with 10 bases between them. The length of the CDR3 is 13 residues. The germline gives CDR1 MNHEY, CDR2 SMNVEV (reference sequence). Here the CDR3 reads CASSDRGSYEQYF. In DNA, the CDR3 is TGTGCCAGCAGCGATCGGGGTTCCTACGAGCAGTACTTC.